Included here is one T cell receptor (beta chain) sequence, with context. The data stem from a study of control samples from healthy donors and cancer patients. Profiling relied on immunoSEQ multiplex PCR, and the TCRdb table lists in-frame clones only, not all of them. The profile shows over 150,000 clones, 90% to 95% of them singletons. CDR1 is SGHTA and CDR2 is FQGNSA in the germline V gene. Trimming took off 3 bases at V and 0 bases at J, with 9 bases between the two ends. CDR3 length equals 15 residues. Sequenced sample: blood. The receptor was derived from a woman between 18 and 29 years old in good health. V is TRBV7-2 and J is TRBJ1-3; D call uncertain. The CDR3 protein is CASSFGHSSGNTIYF. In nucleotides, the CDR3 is TGTGCCAGCAGCTTCGGGCACAGCTCTGGAAACACCATATATTTT.